One sample yielded the 15 T cell receptor beta chains listed below, sequenced in a study of tumor-infiltrating lymphocytes in primary liver carcinoma. The researchers produced TCR beta cDNA from approximately 550 ng total RNA with a constant-region primer. ARM-PCR, slightly modified, supplied the TCR beta libraries through three nested multiplex PCR rounds. Each of the first two PCR rounds ran approximately 11 cycles with TRBV1-TRBV30 forward and C-beta reverse primers. TCRdb recomputed calls from the multiplex PCR reads with MiXCR, one row per CDR3 protein. The sample has about 92,000 distinct CDR3 sequences, 65% to 70% seen once. Investigators took RNA and DNA out together from approximately 22-30 mg of unsorted bulk tissue. The sample comprised tumor-adjacent normal liver tissue. The receptors here all came from a man between 40 and 49 years old with primary liver carcinoma and hepatitis B virus infection.

In its sample, this clonotype was seen many times. The chain couples TRBV4-2 to TRBJ2-1, with 11 bases fitting TRBD2. With 4 bases clipped from V and 2 bases from J, the junction kept 4 bases outside the gene matches. The CDR3 is 16 amino acids. Looked up from germline, CDR1 is LGHNA and CDR2 is YNFKEQ. CDR3 sequence reads: CASSRRLAGTYNEQFF. In DNA form, the CDR3 reads TGTGCCAGCAGCCGACGACTAGCGGGAACCTACAATGAGCAGTTCTTC.

Worth noting for this clonotype: One end of the junction varies from germline; a read error may be responsible. The gene calls are TRBV11-2 and TRBJ2-1; D is ambiguous. CDR1 and CDR2 (germline): SGHAT, FQNNGV. This CDR3 is built from 16 residues. This chain's CDR3 is CASSLELDGLYNELFF. The CDR3 bases are TGTGCCAGCAGCTTAGAGTTGGACGGGCTATACAATGAGCTGTTCTTC.

Concerning this clonotype itself: A read error may produce the germline difference seen at one junction end. The V call is TRBV6-5, the J call TRBJ2-6; the D is unclear. The CDR3 loop spans 18 amino acids. The V gene's germline CDR1 is MNHEY and CDR2 SVGAGI. For the CDR3, the DNA is TGTGCCGGCAGTCTTTGGAGAGGAATGAAAGCTGGGGCCAACGTCCTGACTTTC. This gives the protein CAGSLWRGMKAGANVLTF.

Concerning this clonotype itself: Given the absence of the conserved phenylalanine or tryptophan at the CDR3 end, a read error is likely. The chain employs TRBV7-9 and TRBJ2-2; D gene uncertain. Germline V gives CDR1 SEHNR, CDR2 FQNEAQ (reference sequence). Trimming shortened V by 4 bases and J by 8 bases, and 8 bases separated the two germline ends. The CDR3 is made up of 12 amino acids. The CDR3 DNA follows: TGTGCCAGCAGCTCTAACAGTGGGGAGCTGTTTTCT. It yields the protein CASSSNSGELFS.

This chain joins TRBV6-1 and TRBJ2-5, with 11 bases aligning to TRBD2. Germline V gene sequence: CDR1 MNHNS, CDR2 SASEGT. CDR3 length: 14 amino acids. The CDR3 sequence is CSSSRLAGRETQYF. In nucleotides, the CDR3 is TGTAGCAGCAGTAGACTAGCGGGACGGGAGACCCAGTACTTC.

A word on this clonotype: One junction end does not reproduce the germline sequence, and a read error may be involved. The rearrangement joins TRBV11-2 to TRBJ2-1; D remains ambiguous. CDR3 size: 15 residues. The germline gives CDR1 SGHAT, CDR2 FQNNGV. CDR3 sequence: CTSSLEERSNNERFF. The CDR3 DNA reads TGTACCAGCAGCTTAGAAGAGAGGAGCAACAATGAGCGGTTCTTC.

For this clonotype: One junction end does not reproduce the germline sequence, and a read error may be involved. The CDR3 here is CASSLDVGLAMGEHFF. The CDR3 DNA is TGTGCCAGCAGCTTGGATGTCGGATTAGCCATGGGTGAGCACTTCTTC. The genes are TRBV11-2 and TRBJ2-1; D is unresolved. This CDR3 has 16 residues. CDR1 is SGHAT, CDR2 FQNNGV, per germline.

In the case of this clonotype: One end of the junction does not line up with germline, which may come from a read error. V gene TRBV12-3 or TRBV12-4 combines with J gene TRBJ2-2; D tentatively fits TRBD1 or TRBD2 (6 bases each). The CDR3 sequence is 13 residues long. The CDR3 loop is CASSLPGAEEMFF. In DNA, the CDR3 is TGTGCCAGCAGTCTCCCGGGGGCCGAGGAGATGTTTTTT.

This clonotype was seen repeatedly, ten times or more. A clone one base away is much larger, so this may be a read error. The genes are TRBV11-2 and TRBJ2-3; 8 bases map to TRBD2. The J segment lost 4 bases and the V segment lost 1 base, leaving 10 bases of the junction unmatched. Germline V gene lookup returns CDR1 SGHAT and CDR2 FQNNGV. The CDR3 is made up of 17 amino acids. The CDR3 DNA reads as TGTGCCAGCAGCTTAGGGCCGTGGCGGGGGGAGGCAGATACGCAGTATTTT. Translating it yields CASSLGPWRGEADTQYF.

Turning to this clonotype: A much larger clone sits a single nucleotide away, making a read error possible. The genes are TRBV6-5 and TRBJ2-7; D tentatively fits TRBD1 or TRBD2 (5 bases each). Germline V gene data show CDR1 as MNHEY and CDR2 as SVGAGI. The CDR3 has 15 residues. The CDR3 nucleotides are TGTACCAGCAGCGACGGGACCTTCCTGTCCTACGAGCAGTACTTC. The encoded protein is CTSSDGTFLSYEQYF.

The V call is TRBV29-1, the J call TRBJ2-2; 7 nucleotides align to TRBD1. J lost 9 bases, V lost 1 base, and 14 bases had no gene match. The CDR3 is 16 residues long. Germline lookup yields CDR1 SQVTM and CDR2 ANQGSEA. The CDR3 reads CSVEATGRSSAWELFF. The CDR3 DNA sequence: TGCAGCGTTGAAGCGACAGGGCGGAGCTCGGCCTGGGAGCTGTTTTTT.

This clonotype was counted once. A read error may produce the germline difference seen at one junction end. The gene calls are TRBV6-1 and TRBJ2-7, with D unclear. Germline loops: CDR1 MNHNS, CDR2 SASEGT. The CDR3 sequence is 12 residues long. The CDR3 region is CASCEAHYEQYF. The CDR3 DNA reads TGTGCCAGCTGTGAAGCGCATTACGAGCAGTACTTC.

A word on this clonotype: A single base separates this from a much larger clone, so it may be a read error. A read error is likely, as this CDR3 ends without the conserved phenylalanine or tryptophan. J is TRBJ2-6 and V is TRBV30; no reliable D call. V shed 2 bases and J shed 0 bases, with 11 bases lying between them. Germline V CDR1 and CDR2: GTSNPN, SVGIG (reference sequence). The CDR3 length is 16 residues. The CDR3 sequence is CAWSPQVFSGANVLTL. Here the CDR3 DNA reads TGTGCCTGGAGTCCGCAGGTCTTCTCTGGGGCCAACGTCCTGACTTTA.

This chain connects TRBV28 to TRBJ1-2, with a possible D match to TRBD1 (6 bases). This CDR3 has 14 amino acids. Germline lookup yields CDR1 MDHEN and CDR2 SYDVKM. Between the trimmed V and J ends, which lost 5 bases and 4 bases, there was a span of 14 bases. Written as DNA, the CDR3 is TGTGCCAGCAGTGGGGGCGTGGTGGTCTATGGCTACACCTTC. This sequence encodes CASSGGVVVYGYTF.

This clonotype was counted once. A read error is possible here, since a much larger clone lies one base away. V and J are TRBV7-9 and TRBJ2-1, with a weak D call TRBD2 (5 bases). This CDR3 has 14 residues. V was clipped by 1 base and J by 7 bases, with 11 bases between them. CDR1 and CDR2 (germline): SEHNR, FQNEAQ (reference sequence). CDR3 protein: CASSLVAPRNEQFF. CDR3 nucleotide sequence: TGTGCCAGCAGCTTAGTAGCGCCTAGAAATGAGCAGTTCTTC. Full variable domain (rest looked up from reference TRBV7-9 and TRBJ2-1): DTGVSQNPRHKITKRGQNVTFRCDPISEHNRLYWYRQTLGQGPEFLTYFQNEAQLEKSRLLSDRFSAERPKGSFSTLEIQRTEQGDSAMYLCASSLVAPRNEQFFGPGTRLTVL.